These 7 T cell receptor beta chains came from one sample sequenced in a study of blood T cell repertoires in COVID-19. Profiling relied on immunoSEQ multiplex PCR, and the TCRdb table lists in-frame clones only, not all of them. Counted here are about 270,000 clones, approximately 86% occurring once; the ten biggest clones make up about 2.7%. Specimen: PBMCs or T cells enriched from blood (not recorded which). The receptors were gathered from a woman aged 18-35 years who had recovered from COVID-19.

The CDR3 region has the DNA TGTGCCTGGAGCCAACTCGACAGGGGCAATGGCTACACCTTC. Protein sequence: CAWSQLDRGNGYTF. The chain carries TRBV30 and TRBJ1-2, with 8 nucleotides matching TRBD1. CDR3 length: 14 residues. CDR1 is GTSNPN, CDR2 SVGIG, per germline (reference sequence). With V trimmed by 3 bases and J by 6 bases, 9 bases remained unmatched.

The CDR3 is CASSPRILGATDTQYF. The CDR3 coding sequence is TGTGCCAGCAGCCCCCGCATTTTGGGAGCAACAGATACGCAGTATTTT. J is TRBJ2-3 and V is TRBV7-9; TRBD2 is a possible D gene (5 bases). CDR1 and CDR2 (germline): SEHNR, FQNEAQ (reference sequence). CDR3 length: 16 amino acids. V dropped 5 bases and J dropped 3 bases, with 18 bases sitting between them.

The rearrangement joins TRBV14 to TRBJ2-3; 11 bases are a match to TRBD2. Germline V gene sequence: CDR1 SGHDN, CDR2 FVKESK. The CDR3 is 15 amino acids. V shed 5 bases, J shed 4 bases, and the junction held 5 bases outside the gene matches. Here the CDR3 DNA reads TGTGCCAGCAGCTCCACTAGCGGGGGTCCAGATACGCAGTATTTT. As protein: CASSSTSGGPDTQYF.

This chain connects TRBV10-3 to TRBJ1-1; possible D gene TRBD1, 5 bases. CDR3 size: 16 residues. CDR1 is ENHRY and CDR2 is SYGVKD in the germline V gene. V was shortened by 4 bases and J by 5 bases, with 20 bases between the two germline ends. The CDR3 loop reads CAISGAGRGSGTEAFF. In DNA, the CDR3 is TGTGCCATCAGTGGAGCAGGGCGGGGATCAGGTACTGAAGCTTTCTTT.

In DNA, the CDR3 is TGCGCCAGCAGCCAAGGGAGGAGCGGACTTGAGCAGTTCTTC. Encoded protein: CASSQGRSGLEQFF. The chain carries TRBV4-1 and TRBJ2-1; tentative D call: TRBD2 (5 bases). Trimming took off 1 base at V and 9 bases at J, with 13 bases between the two ends. Germline CDR1 and CDR2: MGHRA and YSYEKL. There are 14 residues in the CDR3.

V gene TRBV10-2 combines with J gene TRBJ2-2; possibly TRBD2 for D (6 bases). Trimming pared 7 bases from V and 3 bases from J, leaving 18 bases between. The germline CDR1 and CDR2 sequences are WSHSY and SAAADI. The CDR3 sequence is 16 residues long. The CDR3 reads CASKIGRNEYTGELFF. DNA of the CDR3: TGCGCCAGCAAGATCGGGAGAAATGAATACACCGGGGAGCTGTTTTTT.

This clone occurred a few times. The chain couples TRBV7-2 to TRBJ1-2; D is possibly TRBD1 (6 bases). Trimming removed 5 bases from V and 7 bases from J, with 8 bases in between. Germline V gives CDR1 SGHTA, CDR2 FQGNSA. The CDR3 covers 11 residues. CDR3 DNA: TGTGCCAGCAGCCGACAGGTTGGCTACACCTTC. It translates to CASSRQVGYTF.